The subject of this entry is one T cell receptor beta chain. Its target is unknown. This record comes from a study of cytomegalovirus exposure and HLA in healthy donors. The PCR used 60 Vbeta and 13 Jbeta primers. Produced via immunoSEQ multiplex PCR; TCRdb's table is partial and in-frame only. In the table there are over 150,000 clones, roughly 80% of which are singletons. The CDR3 loop spans 11 amino acids. The ends were cut back, 7 bases at V and 1 base at J, with 7 bases in the middle. Per the germline V gene, CDR1 is SQVTM and CDR2 is ANQGSEA. Study-level results: Equally common other TCR beta chains were less clonally expanded than HLA-associated ones, a later analysis found.

The receptor's source is a man between 50 and 59 years old in good health and CMV-seropositive. The chain is built from TRBV29-1 and TRBJ2-5; possible D gene TRBD1, 6 bases. Sequencing was performed on PBMCs. CDR3 protein: CSGTAQETQYF. The CDR3 nucleotides read TGCAGCGGGACAGCCCAAGAGACCCAGTACTTC.